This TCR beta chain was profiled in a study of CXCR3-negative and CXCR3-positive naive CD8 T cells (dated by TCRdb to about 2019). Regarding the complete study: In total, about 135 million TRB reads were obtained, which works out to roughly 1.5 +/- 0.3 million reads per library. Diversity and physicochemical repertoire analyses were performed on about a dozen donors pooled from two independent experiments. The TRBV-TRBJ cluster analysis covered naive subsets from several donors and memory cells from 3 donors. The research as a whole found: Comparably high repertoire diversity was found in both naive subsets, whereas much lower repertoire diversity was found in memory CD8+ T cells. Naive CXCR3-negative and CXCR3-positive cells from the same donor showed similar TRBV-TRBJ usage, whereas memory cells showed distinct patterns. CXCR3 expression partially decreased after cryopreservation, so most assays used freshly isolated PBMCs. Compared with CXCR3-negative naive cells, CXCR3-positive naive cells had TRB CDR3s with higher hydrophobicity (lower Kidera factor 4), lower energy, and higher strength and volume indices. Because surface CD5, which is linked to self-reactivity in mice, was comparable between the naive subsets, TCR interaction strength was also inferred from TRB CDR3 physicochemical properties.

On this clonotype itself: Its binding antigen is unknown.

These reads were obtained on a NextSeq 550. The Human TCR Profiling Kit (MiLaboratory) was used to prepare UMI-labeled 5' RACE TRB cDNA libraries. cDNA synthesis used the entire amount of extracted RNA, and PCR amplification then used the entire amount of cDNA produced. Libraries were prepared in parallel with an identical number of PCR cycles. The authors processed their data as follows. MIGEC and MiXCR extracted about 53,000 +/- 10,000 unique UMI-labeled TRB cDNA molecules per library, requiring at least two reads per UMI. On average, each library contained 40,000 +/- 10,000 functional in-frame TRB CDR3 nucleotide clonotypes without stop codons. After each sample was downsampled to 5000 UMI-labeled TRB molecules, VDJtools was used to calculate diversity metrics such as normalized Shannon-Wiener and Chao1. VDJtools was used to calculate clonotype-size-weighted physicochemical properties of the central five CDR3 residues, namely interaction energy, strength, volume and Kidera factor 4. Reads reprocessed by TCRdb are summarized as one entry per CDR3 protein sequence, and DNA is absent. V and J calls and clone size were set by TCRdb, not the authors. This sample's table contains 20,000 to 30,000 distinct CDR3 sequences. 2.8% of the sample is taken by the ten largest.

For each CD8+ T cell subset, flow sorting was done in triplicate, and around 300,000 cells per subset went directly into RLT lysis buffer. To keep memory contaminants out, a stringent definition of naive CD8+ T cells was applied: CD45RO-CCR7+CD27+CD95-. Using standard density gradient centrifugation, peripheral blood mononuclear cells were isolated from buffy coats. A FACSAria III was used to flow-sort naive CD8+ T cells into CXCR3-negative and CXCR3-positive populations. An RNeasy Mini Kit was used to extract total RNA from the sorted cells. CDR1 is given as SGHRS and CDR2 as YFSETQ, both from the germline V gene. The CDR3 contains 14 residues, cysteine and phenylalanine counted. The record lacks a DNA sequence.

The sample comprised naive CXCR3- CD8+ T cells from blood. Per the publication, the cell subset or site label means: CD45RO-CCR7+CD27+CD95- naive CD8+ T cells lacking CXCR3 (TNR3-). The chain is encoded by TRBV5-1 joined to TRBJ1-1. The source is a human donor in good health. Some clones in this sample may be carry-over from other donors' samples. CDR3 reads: CASSRALENTAAFF.